This TCR beta chain was captured in a study of blood T cell repertoires in COVID-19. Study-wide context: Samples came from the United States, Italy and Spain, spanning acute and convalescent COVID-19. The analysed material was cDNA or gDNA that came from T cells, B-cell-depleted T cells, or PBMCs.

Study processing details: Amplifying reference gene primers gave estimates of nucleated cell counts. Method: immunoSEQ multiplex PCR; TCRdb's copy keeps in-frame clones and lacks some. Clone size and V and J calls were adopted from that table, with D and trimming inferred from the DNA. This table holds about 140,000 clones, 70% to 85% found once. CDR3 length: 14 amino acids. V lost 4 bases, J lost 5 bases, and 5 bases stayed unmatched. CDR1 and CDR2 from the germline V gene are SQVTM and ANQGSEA. The V and J genes are TRBV29-1 and TRBJ2-3; 11 positions match TRBD1. The sequenced material came from peripheral blood. The receptor was isolated from a man in his 60s who had recovered from COVID-19. CDR3 residues: CSVVDRGQGDTQYF. CDR3 DNA sequence: TGCAGCGTTGTGGACAGGGGGCAGGGAGATACGCAGTATTTT.